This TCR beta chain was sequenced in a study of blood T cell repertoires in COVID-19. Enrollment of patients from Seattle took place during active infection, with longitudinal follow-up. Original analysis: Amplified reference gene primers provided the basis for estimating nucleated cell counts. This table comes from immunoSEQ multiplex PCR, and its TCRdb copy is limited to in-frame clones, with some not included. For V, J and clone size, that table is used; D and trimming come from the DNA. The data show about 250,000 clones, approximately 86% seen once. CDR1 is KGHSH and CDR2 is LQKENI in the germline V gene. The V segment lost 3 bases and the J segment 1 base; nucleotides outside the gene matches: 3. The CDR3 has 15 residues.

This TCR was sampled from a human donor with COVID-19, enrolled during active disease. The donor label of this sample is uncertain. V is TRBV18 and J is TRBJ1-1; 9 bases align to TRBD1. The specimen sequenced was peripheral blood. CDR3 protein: CASSPSGQGNTEAFF. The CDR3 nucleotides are TGTGCCAGCTCACCCTCGGGACAGGGGAACACTGAAGCTTTCTTT.